Sequencing of this T cell receptor (beta chain) was carried out in a study of spatial heterogeneity in lung cancer. TCRdb passed the 5' RACE reads through MiXCR, listing each CDR3 protein once. Of roughly 16,000 distinct CDR3 sequences listed, 20% to 25% are singletons. CDR1 SQVTM and CDR2 ANQGSEA come from the germline V gene. This CDR3 region has 14 residues. V lost 7 bases, J lost 1 base, and 16 bases lay in between. Time point described: sample taken at primary tumor resection. Material for sequencing was whole RNA from tumor, nontumor lung or frozen PBMC, left unsorted. The donors were about 72 patients with non-small cell lung cancer that was early-stage and untreated.

Sequences were derived from PBMCs, sampled at surgery. V and J are TRBV29-1 and TRBJ1-1; D is ambiguous. The receptor was derived from a female donor with early-stage non-small cell lung cancer. Here the CDR3 DNA reads TGCAGCGCCCCCGTCGGAGGGTGGAACACTGAAGCTTTCTTT. This codes for CSAPVGGWNTEAFF.